One and the same sample provided the 16 T cell receptor beta chains below, sequenced in a study of cytomegalovirus exposure and HLA in healthy donors. PCR employed 60 Vbeta and 13 Jbeta primers. Profiling relied on immunoSEQ multiplex PCR, and the TCRdb table lists in-frame clones only, not all of them. The sample lists over 200,000 clones; around 75% were seen once. Sequencing input: PBMCs. These receptors all stem from a woman aged 25 to 39 in good health and CMV-seronegative.

V usage is TRBV11-3 and J usage is TRBJ2-3, with D possibly matching TRBD2 (5 bases). The CDR3 length is 14 residues. Germline V gene data show CDR1 as SGHNT and CDR2 as YENEEA. V dropped 0 bases and J dropped 8 bases, with 12 bases sitting between them. The CDR3 region has the DNA TGTGCCAGCAGCTTAGATCGGGGTACAATTACGCAGTATTTT. Protein sequence: CASSLDRGTITQYF.

This chain uses TRBV15 with TRBJ1-3; 7 bases agree with TRBD1. The CDR3 covers 15 residues. From germline, CDR1 is LNHNV and CDR2 YYDKDF (reference sequence). The trim removed 3 bases at V and 2 bases at J, leaving 4 bases unmatched. CDR3 in amino acids: CATSRTGLTGNTIYF. The CDR3, as DNA: TGTGCCACCAGCAGGACAGGGCTTACTGGAAACACCATATATTTT.

This chain uses TRBV7-8 with TRBJ2-3; 10 bases map to TRBD2. This CDR3 has 16 amino acids. Trimming at V came to 5 bases and at J to 1 base, leaving 6 bases not matched to a gene. Germline-derived CDR1 and CDR2 are SGHVS and FQNEAQ. The CDR3 region has the DNA TGTGCCAGCAGCGAAACCCTAGCGGGGGGCACAGATACGCAGTATTTT. Translation: CASSETLAGGTDTQYF.

This chain uses TRBV5-1 with TRBJ2-2; D perhaps matches TRBD2 (5 bases). The length of the CDR3 is 14 residues. Germline-derived CDR1 and CDR2 are SGHRS and YFSETQ. Trimming left V 3 bases short and J 5 bases short, with 11 bases between. The CDR3 nucleotides are TGCGCCAGCAGCTGGGAGACGGGAACCGGGGAGCTGTTTTTT. Translating gives CASSWETGTGELFF.

As to this clone: The germline gene is not matched at one end of the junction; a read error may be the cause. The chain is built from TRBV9 and TRBJ2-1, with TRBD2 matching 8 bases. CDR1 is SGDLS and CDR2 is YYNGEE in the germline V gene. There are 18 residues in the CDR3. The CDR3 nucleotides read TGTGCCATCAGCGCCATCTCCTCCGGGGGGGGCCTCCACAATGAGCAGTTCTTC. As protein: CAISAISSGGGLHNEQFF.

The chain joins TRBV21-1 to TRBJ2-1; whether TRBD1, the table's D call, matches the DNA was not checked. TRBV21-1 is an annotated pseudogene. The CDR3 covers 15 residues. The CDR3 nucleotides read TGTGCCAGCAGCAAAGGGGGGACAGTCAACGGTGAGCAGTTCTTC. As protein: CASSKGGTVNGEQFF.

The genes are TRBV5-1 and TRBJ2-1; 8 bases are a match to TRBD1. The germline gives CDR1 SGHRS, CDR2 YFSETQ. This CDR3 spans 14 amino acids. The trim removed 3 bases at V and 4 bases at J, leaving 3 bases unmatched. For the CDR3, the DNA is TGCGCCAGCAGCTACCGGGACAGGTACAATGAGCAGTTCTTC. Translation gives CASSYRDRYNEQFF. The full variable domain, its missing parts supplied by reference TRBV5-1 and TRBJ2-1, is KAGVTQTPRYLIKTRGQQVTLSCSPISGHRSVSWYQQTPGQGLQFLFEYFSETQRNKGNFPGRFSGRQFSNSRSEMNVSTLELGDSALYLCASSYRDRYNEQFFGPGTRLTVL.

This clone has a handful of counts. The chain has TRBV29-1 and TRBJ1-3; D remains ambiguous. This CDR3 comprises 12 residues. In germline, CDR1 is SQVTM, CDR2 ANQGSEA. V was clipped by 6 bases and J by 4 bases, with 10 bases between them. In DNA form, the CDR3 reads TGCAGCGTCCAGTCCGGGGGAAACACCATATATTTT. Translating gives CSVQSGGNTIYF.

This rearrangement joins TRBV6-6 to TRBJ1-2; D is possibly TRBD1 (6 bases). Trimming took 5 bases from V and 1 from J, leaving 14 bases between them. Germline lookup yields CDR1 MNHNY and CDR2 SVGAGI (reference sequence). This CDR3 region has 15 residues. The CDR3 DNA reads TGTGCCAGCAGTCCCTGGACAGAGAGTAACTATGGCTACACCTTC. It codes for CASSPWTESNYGYTF.

This rearrangement joins TRBV10-3 to TRBJ1-1; possibly TRBD1 for D (6 bases). Germline CDR1 reads ENHRY; CDR2 reads SYGVKD. This CDR3 is built from 15 residues. The V end was cut by 5 bases, the J end by 1 base, with 14 bases between. The CDR3 spells CAISYKQGANTEAFF. The CDR3 nucleotides read TGTGCCATCAGTTACAAACAGGGAGCGAACACTGAAGCTTTCTTT.

The J gene is TRBJ1-1, the V gene TRBV5-1, with D unresolved. There are 14 residues in the CDR3. Germline CDR1 and CDR2: SGHRS and YFSETQ. V gave up 1 base and J gave up 5 bases, with 12 bases separating them. The CDR3 bases are TGCGCCAGCAGCTTGTATGACGCCGGGACTGAAGCTTTCTTT. It is translated as CASSLYDAGTEAFF.

This chain links TRBV10-3 with TRBJ1-1, with no clear D. Germline CDR1 and CDR2: ENHRY and SYGVKD. CDR3 length equals 13 residues. V shed 3 bases and J shed 6 bases, with 11 bases lying between them. CDR3 coding DNA: TGTGCCATCAGTGAACAGACCGGCGCTGAAGCTTTCTTT. Translated: CAISEQTGAEAFF.

This chain joins TRBV6-1 and TRBJ2-3; TRBD2 matches 9 bases. Unmatched junction bases numbered 16, after V lost 2 bases and J lost 7 bases. Germline CDR1 reads MNHNS; CDR2 reads SASEGT. This CDR3 region has 18 residues. CDR3 nucleotides: TGTGCCAGCAGTGAACCCCCGGGCGGGGGGGGACTAGCATATACGCAGTATTTT. The encoded protein is CASSEPPGGGGLAYTQYF.

The chain combines TRBV5-1 with TRBJ2-1; 8 bases agree with TRBD2. This CDR3 is 16 amino acids long. The ends lost 0 bases at V and 14 bases at J; junction bases unmatched: 16. Germline assignment: CDR1 SGHRS and CDR2 YFSETQ. The CDR3 nucleotides read TGCGCCAGCAGCTTGGAGGCCCCACCGCGGGGGGCAGAGAAGTTCTTC. Amino acid sequence: CASSLEAPPRGAEKFF.

DNA of the CDR3: TGTGCCAGCAGTTCTCTAACCTCCGGGACAGGGATGGGAGTGGATACCGGGGAGCTGTTTTTT. This gives the protein CASSSLTSGTGMGVDTGELFF. The rearrangement joins TRBV27 to TRBJ2-2, with 9 bases that match TRBD1. V shed 4 bases and J 5 bases; nucleotides not matched to a gene: 23. In germline, CDR1 is MNHEY, CDR2 SMNVEV (reference sequence). This CDR3 comprises 21 residues.

The sample holds a few counts of this clone. The chain combines TRBV6-1 with TRBJ2-1; 8 positions agree with TRBD2. After removal of 7 bases from V and 8 bases from J, the junction contained 13 bases not matched to a gene. The CDR3 runs to 15 residues. Looked up from germline, CDR1 is MNHNS and CDR2 is SASEGT. The CDR3 DNA reads as TGTGCCAGCACCCTCAGGGGTAGCGGGATGGATGAGCAGTTCTTC. It specifies CASTLRGSGMDEQFF.